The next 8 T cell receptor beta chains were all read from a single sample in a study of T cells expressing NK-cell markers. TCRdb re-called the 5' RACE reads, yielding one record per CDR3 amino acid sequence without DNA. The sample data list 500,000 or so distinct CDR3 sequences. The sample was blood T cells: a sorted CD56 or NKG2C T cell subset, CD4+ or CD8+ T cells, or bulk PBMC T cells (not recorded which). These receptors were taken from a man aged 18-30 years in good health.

The CDR3 sequence: CAISLEDTQYF. This chain joins TRBV10-3 and TRBJ2-3. The germline gives CDR1 ENHRY, CDR2 SYGVKD. The length of the CDR3 is 11 residues.

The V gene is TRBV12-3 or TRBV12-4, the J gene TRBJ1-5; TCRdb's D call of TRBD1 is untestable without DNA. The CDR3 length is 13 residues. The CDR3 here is CAFLRGNNQPQHF.

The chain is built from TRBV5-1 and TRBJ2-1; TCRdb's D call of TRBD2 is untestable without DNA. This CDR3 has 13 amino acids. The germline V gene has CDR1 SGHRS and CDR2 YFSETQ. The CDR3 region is CASSLPALDEQFF.

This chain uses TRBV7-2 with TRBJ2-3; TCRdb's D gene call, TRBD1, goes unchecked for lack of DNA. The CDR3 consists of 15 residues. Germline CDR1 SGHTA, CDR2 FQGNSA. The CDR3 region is CASSSLGTSTDTQYF.

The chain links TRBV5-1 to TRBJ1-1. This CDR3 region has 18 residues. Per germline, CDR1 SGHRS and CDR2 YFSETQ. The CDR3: CASSLWGPIDRGNTEAFF.

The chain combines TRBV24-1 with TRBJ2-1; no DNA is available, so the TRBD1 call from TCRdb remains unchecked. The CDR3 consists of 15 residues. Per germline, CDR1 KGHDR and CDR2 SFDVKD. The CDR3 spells CATSDATGVGNEQFF.

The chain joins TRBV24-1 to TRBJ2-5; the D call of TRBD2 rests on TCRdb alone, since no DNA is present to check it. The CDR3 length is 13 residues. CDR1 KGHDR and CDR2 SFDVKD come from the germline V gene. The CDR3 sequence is CATSEDWRETQYF.

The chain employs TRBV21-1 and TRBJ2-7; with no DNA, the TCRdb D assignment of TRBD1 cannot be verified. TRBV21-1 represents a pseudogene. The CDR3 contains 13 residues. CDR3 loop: CASKDRRLGEQYF.